Below, one T cell receptor (beta chain) is given with its context. Its antigen is not identified. This table comes from immunoSEQ multiplex PCR, and its TCRdb copy is limited to in-frame clones, with some not included. Here the sample spans 40,000 to 55,000 clones, over 60% being singletons. Per germline, CDR1 SGHRS and CDR2 YFSETQ. This CDR3 region has 16 residues. V shed 2 bases, J shed 2 bases, and the junction held 3 bases outside the gene matches. This sample is drawn from a study of radiotherapy plus CTLA-4 blockade in lung cancer. Study findings and constraints: Following radiotherapy plus ipilimumab, tumor-derived TCR clones expanded in the blood.

The source of this sequence is a human donor with non-small cell lung cancer whose response to radiotherapy plus ipilimumab could not be evaluated. Sequences were derived from peripheral blood, sampled from a patient treated with radiotherapy plus ipilimumab. This chain joins TRBV5-1 and TRBJ2-6; 8 bases are a match to TRBD2. The CDR3, as DNA: TGCGCCAGCAGCTTATCCGGGGGGGCTGGGGCCAACGTCCTGACTTTC. Translating gives CASSLSGGAGANVLTF.